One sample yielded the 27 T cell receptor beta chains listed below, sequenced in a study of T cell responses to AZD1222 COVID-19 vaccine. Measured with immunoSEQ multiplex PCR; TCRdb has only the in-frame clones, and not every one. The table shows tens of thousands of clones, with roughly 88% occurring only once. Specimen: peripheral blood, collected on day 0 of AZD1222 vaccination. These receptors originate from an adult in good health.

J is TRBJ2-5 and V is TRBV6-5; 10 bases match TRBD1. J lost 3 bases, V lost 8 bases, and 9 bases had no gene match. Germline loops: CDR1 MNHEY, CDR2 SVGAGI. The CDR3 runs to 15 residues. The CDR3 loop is CASQESTGGKETQYF. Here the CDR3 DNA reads TGTGCCAGCCAAGAATCGACAGGGGGCAAAGAGACCCAGTACTTC.

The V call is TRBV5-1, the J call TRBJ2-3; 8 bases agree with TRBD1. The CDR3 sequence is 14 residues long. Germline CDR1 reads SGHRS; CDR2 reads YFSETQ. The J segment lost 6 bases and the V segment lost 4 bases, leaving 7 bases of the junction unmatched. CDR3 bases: TGCGCCAGCAGCCGCGGACAGGGCGCGGATACGCAGTATTTT. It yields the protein CASSRGQGADTQYF.

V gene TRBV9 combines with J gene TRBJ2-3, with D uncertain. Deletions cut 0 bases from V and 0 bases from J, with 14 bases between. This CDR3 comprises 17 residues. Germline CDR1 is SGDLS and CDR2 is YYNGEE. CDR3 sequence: CASSVAAPGLSTDTQYF. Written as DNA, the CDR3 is TGTGCCAGCAGCGTAGCCGCGCCAGGCTTAAGCACAGATACGCAGTATTTT.

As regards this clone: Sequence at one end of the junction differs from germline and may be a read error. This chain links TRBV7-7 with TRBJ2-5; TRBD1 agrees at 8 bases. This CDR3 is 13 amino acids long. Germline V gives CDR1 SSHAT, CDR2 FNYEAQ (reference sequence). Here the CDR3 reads CASSSGQGETQYF. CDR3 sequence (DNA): TGTGCTAGCAGCTCTGGACAGGGAGAGACCCAGTACTTC.

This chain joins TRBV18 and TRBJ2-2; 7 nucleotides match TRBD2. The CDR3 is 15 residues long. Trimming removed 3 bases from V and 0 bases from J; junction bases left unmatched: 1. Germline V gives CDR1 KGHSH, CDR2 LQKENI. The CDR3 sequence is CASSPGLPNTGELFF. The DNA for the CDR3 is TGTGCCAGCTCACCGGGACTACCGAACACCGGGGAGCTGTTTTTT.

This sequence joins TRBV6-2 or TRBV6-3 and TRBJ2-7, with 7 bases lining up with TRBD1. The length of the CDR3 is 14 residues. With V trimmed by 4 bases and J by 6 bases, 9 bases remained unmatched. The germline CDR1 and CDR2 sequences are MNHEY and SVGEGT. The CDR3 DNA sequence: TGTGCCAGCAGTTCCCTACTACAGGGGTCCGAGCAGTACGTC. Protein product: CASSSLLQGSEQYV.

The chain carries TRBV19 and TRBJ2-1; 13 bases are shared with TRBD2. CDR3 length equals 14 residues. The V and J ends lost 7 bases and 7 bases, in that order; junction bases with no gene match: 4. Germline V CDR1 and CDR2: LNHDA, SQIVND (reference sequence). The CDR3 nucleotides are TGTGCCAGTACCCGGACTAGCGGGAGTAATGAGCAGTTCTTC. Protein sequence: CASTRTSGSNEQFF.

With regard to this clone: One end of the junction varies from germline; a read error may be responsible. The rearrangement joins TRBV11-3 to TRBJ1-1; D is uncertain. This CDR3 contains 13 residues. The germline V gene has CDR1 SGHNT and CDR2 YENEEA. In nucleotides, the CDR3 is TGTGCCAGCAGCTTAGCTCCTAACACTGCAGCTTTCTTT. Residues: CASSLAPNTAAFF.

The CDR3 loop is CASSSGTNTEAFF. The CDR3 DNA reads TGCGCCAGCAGCTCGGGGACGAACACTGAAGCTTTCTTT. The chain has TRBV5-1 and TRBJ1-1; D may be TRBD1 (5 bases). From germline, CDR1 is SGHRS and CDR2 YFSETQ. V was shortened by 3 bases and J by 1 base, with 7 bases between the two germline ends. The CDR3 covers 13 residues.

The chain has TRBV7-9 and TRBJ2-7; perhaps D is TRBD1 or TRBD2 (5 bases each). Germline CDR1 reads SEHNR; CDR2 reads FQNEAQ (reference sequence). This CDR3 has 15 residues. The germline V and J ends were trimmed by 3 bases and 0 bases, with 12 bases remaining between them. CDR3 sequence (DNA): TGTGCCAGCAGCTTGGGGGACGCCCGCTCCTACGAGCAGTACTTC. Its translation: CASSLGDARSYEQYF.

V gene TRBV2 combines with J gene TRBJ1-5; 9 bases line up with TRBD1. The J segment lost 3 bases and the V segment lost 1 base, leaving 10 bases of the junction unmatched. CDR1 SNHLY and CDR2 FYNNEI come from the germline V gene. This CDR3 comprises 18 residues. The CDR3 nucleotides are TGTGCCAGCAGTGAAGGGCACCCGGGACAGGGTAACAATCAGCCCCAGCATTTT. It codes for CASSEGHPGQGNNQPQHF.

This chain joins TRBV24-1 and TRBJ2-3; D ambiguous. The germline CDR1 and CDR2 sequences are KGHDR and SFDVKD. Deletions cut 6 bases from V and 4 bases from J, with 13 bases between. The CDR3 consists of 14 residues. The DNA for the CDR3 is TGTGCCACCAGTCTGACCCGGCAAGCAGATACGCAGTATTTT. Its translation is CATSLTRQADTQYF.

DNA of the CDR3: TGTGCCATCAGACTGCCGGGGACTAACCTCCGCGGGCAACCCTACGAGCAGTACTTC. This sequence encodes CAIRLPGTNLRGQPYEQYF. The V and J genes are TRBV10-3 and TRBJ2-7; the match to TRBD2 covers 7 bases. With 6 bases clipped from V and 2 bases from J, the junction kept 22 bases outside the gene matches. The length of the CDR3 is 19 residues. The germline gives CDR1 ENHRY, CDR2 SYGVKD.

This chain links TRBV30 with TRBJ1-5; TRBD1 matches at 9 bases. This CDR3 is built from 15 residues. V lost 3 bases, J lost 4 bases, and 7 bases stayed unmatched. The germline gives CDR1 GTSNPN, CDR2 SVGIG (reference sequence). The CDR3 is CAWRRPGTGNQPQHF. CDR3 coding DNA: TGTGCCTGGAGGCGCCCCGGGACAGGGAATCAGCCCCAGCATTTT.

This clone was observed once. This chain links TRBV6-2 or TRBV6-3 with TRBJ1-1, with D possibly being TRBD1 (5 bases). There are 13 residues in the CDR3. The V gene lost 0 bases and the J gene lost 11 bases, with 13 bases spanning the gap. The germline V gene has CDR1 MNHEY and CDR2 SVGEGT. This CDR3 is CASSYSAGGDAFF. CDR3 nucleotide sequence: TGTGCCAGCAGTTACTCGGCGGGGGGGGATGCTTTCTTT.

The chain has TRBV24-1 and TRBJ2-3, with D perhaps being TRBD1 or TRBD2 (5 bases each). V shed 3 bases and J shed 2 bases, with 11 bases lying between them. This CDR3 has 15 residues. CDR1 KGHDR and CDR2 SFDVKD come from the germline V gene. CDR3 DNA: TGTGCCACCAGTGATGGGGGAATGGTCACAGATACGCAGTATTTT. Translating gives CATSDGGMVTDTQYF.

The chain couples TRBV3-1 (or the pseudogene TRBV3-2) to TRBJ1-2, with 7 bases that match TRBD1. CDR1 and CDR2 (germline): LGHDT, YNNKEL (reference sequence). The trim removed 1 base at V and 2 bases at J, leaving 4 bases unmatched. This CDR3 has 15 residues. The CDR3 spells CASSQGSGQNYGYTF. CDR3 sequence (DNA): TGTGCCAGCAGCCAAGGGTCGGGACAGAACTATGGCTACACCTTC.

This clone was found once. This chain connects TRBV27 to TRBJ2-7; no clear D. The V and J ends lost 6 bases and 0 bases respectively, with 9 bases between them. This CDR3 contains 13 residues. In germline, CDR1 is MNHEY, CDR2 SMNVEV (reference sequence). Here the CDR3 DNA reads TGTGCCAGCAGGGAACTTCGCTCCTACGAGCAGTACTTC. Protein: CASRELRSYEQYF.

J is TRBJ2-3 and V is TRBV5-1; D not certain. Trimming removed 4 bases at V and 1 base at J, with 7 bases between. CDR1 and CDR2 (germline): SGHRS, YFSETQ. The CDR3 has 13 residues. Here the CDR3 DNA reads TGCGCCAGCAGCCCAGTAGGCACAGATACGCAGTATTTT. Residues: CASSPVGTDTQYF.

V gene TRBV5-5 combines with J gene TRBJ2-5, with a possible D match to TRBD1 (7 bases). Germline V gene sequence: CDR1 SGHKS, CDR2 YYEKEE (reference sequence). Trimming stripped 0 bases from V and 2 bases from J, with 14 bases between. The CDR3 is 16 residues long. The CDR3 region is CASSLGSGGSQETQYF. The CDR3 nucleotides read TGTGCCAGCAGCTTGGGGTCAGGGGGGTCACAAGAGACCCAGTACTTC.

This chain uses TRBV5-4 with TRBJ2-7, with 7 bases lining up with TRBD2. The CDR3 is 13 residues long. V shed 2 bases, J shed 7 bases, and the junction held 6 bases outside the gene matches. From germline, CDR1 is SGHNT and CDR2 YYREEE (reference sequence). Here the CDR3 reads CASSFGGSREQYF. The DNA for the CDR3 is TGTGCCAGCAGCTTTGGCGGGAGTAGGGAGCAGTACTTC.

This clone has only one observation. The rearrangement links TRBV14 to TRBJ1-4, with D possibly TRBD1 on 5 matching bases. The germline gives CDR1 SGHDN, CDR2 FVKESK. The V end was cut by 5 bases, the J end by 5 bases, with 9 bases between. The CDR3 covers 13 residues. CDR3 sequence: CASSARQNEKLFF. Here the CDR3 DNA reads TGTGCCAGCAGCGCGCGACAGAATGAAAAACTGTTTTTT.

The CDR3 loop reads CASSEGQGNQPQHF. The CDR3 DNA follows: TGTGCCAGCAGTGAGGGACAGGGTAATCAGCCCCAGCATTTT. J is TRBJ1-5 and V is TRBV6-1; 9 bases fit TRBD1. This CDR3 contains 14 residues. Unmatched junction bases numbered 1, after V lost 3 bases and J lost 4 bases. CDR1 is MNHNS, CDR2 SASEGT, per germline.

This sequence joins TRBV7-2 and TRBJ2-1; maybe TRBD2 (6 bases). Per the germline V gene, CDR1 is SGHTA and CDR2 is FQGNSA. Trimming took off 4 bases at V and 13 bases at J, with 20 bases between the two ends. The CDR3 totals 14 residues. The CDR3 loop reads CASSSPPTGTFQFF. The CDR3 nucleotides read TGTGCCAGCAGCTCCCCTCCTACTGGGACTTTTCAGTTCTTC.

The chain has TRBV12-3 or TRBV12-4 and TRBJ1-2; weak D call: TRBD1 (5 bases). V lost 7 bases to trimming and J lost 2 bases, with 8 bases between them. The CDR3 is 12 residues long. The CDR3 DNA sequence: TGTGCCAGCACCGGGGACAACTATGGCTACACCTTC. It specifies CASTGDNYGYTF.

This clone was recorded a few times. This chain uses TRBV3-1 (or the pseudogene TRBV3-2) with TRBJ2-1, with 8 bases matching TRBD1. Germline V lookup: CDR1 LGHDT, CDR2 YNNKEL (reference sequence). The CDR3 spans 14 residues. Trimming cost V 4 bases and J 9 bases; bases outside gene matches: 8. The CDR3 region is CASSPRDRGGEQFF. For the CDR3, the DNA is TGTGCCAGCAGCCCTCGTGACAGGGGAGGTGAGCAGTTCTTC.

The CDR3 reads CASSLAPSSRTAIYPISPLHF. CDR3 DNA: TGTGCCAGCAGCTTAGCGCCTTCGTCCAGGACAGCAATATACCCCATATCACCCCTCCACTTT. This chain uses TRBV7-8 with TRBJ1-6; weak D call: TRBD1 (6 bases). The CDR3 covers 21 residues. The germline V gene has CDR1 SGHVS and CDR2 FQNEAQ. V dropped 0 bases and J dropped 10 bases, with 31 bases sitting between them.